This passage covers 27 T cell receptor beta chains from one sample sequenced in a study of blood T cell repertoires in COVID-19. Measured with immunoSEQ multiplex PCR; TCRdb has only the in-frame clones, and not every one. There are 150,000 to 180,000 clones in the sample; about 80% occur only once, and 29% lies in the top ten. The specimen sequenced was peripheral blood. The receptors shown here come from a woman aged 55 to 70 with acute or convalescent COVID-19.

The gene calls are TRBV5-8 and TRBJ1-2; D call uncertain. Germline V gives CDR1 SGHTS, CDR2 YDEGEE. With 2 bases removed from V and 6 bases from J, the gap between germline ends came to 14 bases. The CDR3 runs 14 residues. CDR3 sequence reads: CASSFERGGHGYTF. CDR3 in DNA: TGTGCCAGCAGCTTTGAACGGGGAGGGCATGGCTACACCTTC. The full variable domain, with the rest looked up from reference TRBV5-8 and TRBJ1-2, is EAGVTQSPTHLIKTRGQQATLRCSPISGHTSVYWYQQALGLGLQFLLWYDEGEERNRGNFPPRFSGRQFPNYSSELNVNALELEDSALYLCASSFERGGHGYTFGSGTRLTVV.

This chain connects TRBV4-1 to TRBJ2-5; no clear D gene. The CDR3 sequence is 16 residues long. Per the germline V gene, CDR1 is MGHRA and CDR2 is YSYEKL. Trimming took 0 bases from V and 5 from J, leaving 16 bases between them. This CDR3 reads CASSQENLYPLETQYF. The CDR3 DNA sequence: TGCGCCAGCAGCCAAGAGAACCTATACCCATTGGAGACCCAGTACTTC.

CDR3 sequence: CASSYSHNQPQHF. The CDR3 bases are TGTGCCAGCAGTTACTCCCACAATCAGCCCCAGCATTTT. V is TRBV6-5 and J is TRBJ1-5; the D is unclear. CDR3 length: 13 amino acids. Per the germline V gene, CDR1 is MNHEY and CDR2 is SVGAGI. V lost 0 bases to trimming and J lost 3 bases, with 3 bases between them.

In its sample, this clone was seen once. The rearrangement uses TRBV10-3 and TRBJ2-5, with TRBD1 matching over 9 bases. With 10 bases clipped from V and 1 base from J, the junction kept 10 bases outside the gene matches. The germline CDR1 and CDR2 sequences are ENHRY and SYGVKD. The length of the CDR3 is 15 residues. This chain's CDR3 is CATGEQGAPQETQYF. CDR3 coding DNA: TGTGCCACCGGAGAACAGGGGGCTCCCCAAGAGACCCAGTACTTC.

The chain couples TRBV6-5 to TRBJ2-5, with D perhaps matching TRBD1 (5 bases). CDR1 and CDR2 (germline): MNHEY, SVGAGI. Trimming shortened V by 0 bases and J by 2 bases, and 7 bases separated the two germline ends. The CDR3 has 14 residues. As DNA, the CDR3 is TGTGCCAGCAGTTACTCGACAGCACAAGAGACCCAGTACTTC. It codes for CASSYSTAQETQYF.

The V and J genes are TRBV2 and TRBJ2-5, with D tentatively TRBD2 (5 bases). Germline V lookup: CDR1 SNHLY, CDR2 FYNNEI. CDR3 length equals 11 residues. V lost 3 bases and J 7 bases, leaving 6 bases between the germline ends. The CDR3 spells CASSDAGTQYF. CDR3 DNA: TGTGCCAGCAGTGATGCGGGGACCCAGTACTTC.

This sequence joins TRBV19 and TRBJ1-1, with D perhaps TRBD1 (6 bases). The V gene lost 0 bases and the J gene lost 1 base, with 15 bases spanning the gap. Germline V gives CDR1 LNHDA, CDR2 SQIVND (reference sequence). CDR3 length equals 17 residues. This CDR3 reads CASSIDPREGGNTEAFF. The DNA for the CDR3 is TGTGCCAGTAGTATAGATCCCCGGGAGGGGGGGAACACTGAAGCTTTCTTT.

This chain uses TRBV19 with TRBJ1-4; TRBD1 might be the D (6 bases). Germline-derived CDR1 and CDR2 are LNHDA and SQIVND (reference sequence). Trimming removed 4 bases at V and 0 bases at J, with 9 bases between. The CDR3 extends over 15 amino acids. The CDR3 nucleotides read TGTGCCAGTAGTAAGACAGGCACAACTAATGAAAAACTGTTTTTT. It codes for CASSKTGTTNEKLFF.

The chain links TRBV2 to TRBJ2-2, with TRBD1 matching over 9 bases. Per germline, CDR1 SNHLY and CDR2 FYNNEI. V lost 7 bases and J lost 8; bases outside the gene matches: 11. This CDR3 has 15 amino acids. The chain's CDR3 is CASNLGTGFLGELFF. The CDR3 DNA is TGTGCCAGCAACCTGGGGACAGGGTTCCTAGGGGAGCTGTTTTTT.

The chain carries TRBV6-4 and TRBJ1-6, with D tentatively TRBD1 (5 bases). CDR1 is MRHNA, CDR2 SNTAGT, per germline. Deletions cut 8 bases from V and 10 bases from J, with 15 bases between. The CDR3 contains 13 residues. CDR3 in DNA: TGTGCCAGCGGGGACGGGGGACGGTCACCCCTCCACTTT. Translation: CASGDGGRSPLHF.

Remarks on this clone: The same CDR3 is also encoded by other DNA sequences in this sample. The chain employs TRBV9 and TRBJ2-7; 10 bases agree with TRBD1. The CDR3 is made up of 17 amino acids. V shed 2 bases and J 5 bases; nucleotides not matched to a gene: 13. Looked up from germline, CDR1 is SGDLS and CDR2 is YYNGEE. The CDR3 bases are TGTGCCAGCAGCGTGGGGACCTACGGGACAGGGGAGCACGAGCAGTACTTC. This codes for CASSVGTYGTGEHEQYF.

This chain uses TRBV18 with TRBJ1-1; 8 nucleotides line up with TRBD1. This CDR3 region has 14 residues. V lost 3 bases to trimming and J lost 6 bases; unmatched junction nucleotides: 6. Germline loops: CDR1 KGHSH, CDR2 LQKENI. The CDR3 here is CASSPGQGFPEAFF. The DNA for the CDR3 is TGTGCCAGCTCACCCGGACAGGGCTTCCCTGAAGCTTTCTTT.

This chain links TRBV5-1 with TRBJ2-3; 14 bases are shared with TRBD2. The V and J ends lost 4 bases and 0 bases, in that order; junction bases with no gene match: 7. The CDR3 loop spans 18 amino acids. From germline, CDR1 is SGHRS and CDR2 YFSETQ. The CDR3 DNA follows: TGCGCCAGCAGCGGCGGGACTAGCGGGGGACCTAGCACAGATACGCAGTATTTT. It is translated as CASSGGTSGGPSTDTQYF.

The chain is built from TRBV27 and TRBJ2-3; 8 bases are shared with TRBD2. Germline V gene sequence: CDR1 MNHEY, CDR2 SMNVEV (reference sequence). Trimming took 5 bases from V and 3 from J; bases not matched to a gene: 7. There are 15 residues in the CDR3. The CDR3 region is CASSQWAGGTDTQYF. The CDR3 DNA is TGTGCCAGCAGTCAATGGGCGGGGGGTACAGATACGCAGTATTTT.

This rearrangement joins TRBV12-2 to TRBJ2-7; TRBD2, as called in the table, went unchecked against the DNA. TRBV12-2 is listed as a pseudogene. CDR3 length: 17 residues. The CDR3 protein is CASRLALRLAGPYEQYV. The CDR3 nucleotides read TGTGCAAGTCGTCTAGCGTTACGACTAGCGGGACCCTACGAGCAGTACGTC.

The rearrangement links TRBV27 to TRBJ2-5, with D perhaps matching TRBD2 (5 bases). CDR1 is MNHEY, CDR2 SMNVEV, per germline (reference sequence). Trimming pared 3 bases from V and 5 bases from J, leaving 16 bases between. CDR3 length: 15 amino acids. The CDR3 protein is CASSLSYGPGETQYF. The CDR3 bases are TGTGCCAGCAGTTTGTCGTATGGCCCGGGGGAGACCCAGTACTTC.

The V call is TRBV11-3, the J call TRBJ1-1, with D possibly being TRBD1 (5 bases). The ends were cut back, 1 base at V and 8 bases at J, with 11 bases in the middle. The CDR3 spans 13 residues. From germline, CDR1 is SGHNT and CDR2 YENEEA. The DNA of the CDR3 is TGTGCCAGCAGCTTAGGCAGGGTAACCGAAGCTTTCTTT. Amino acid sequence: CASSLGRVTEAFF. Based on the CDR3 plus reference TRBV11-3 and TRBJ1-1, the full variable domain is EAGVVQSPRYKIIEKKQPVAFWCNPISGHNTLYWYLQNLGQGPELLIRYENEEAVDDSQLPKDRFSAERLKGVDSTLKIQPAELGDSAVYLCASSLGRVTEAFFGQGTRLTVV.

This chain uses TRBV5-8 with TRBJ2-1; 7 nucleotides match TRBD1. Germline V gives CDR1 SGHTS, CDR2 YDEGEE. CDR3 size: 18 residues. Trimming cost V 5 bases and J 0 bases; bases outside gene matches: 14. The CDR3 coding sequence is TGTGCCAGCAGGTTCTTCCAGGGGGTCCTGAGCTCCTACAATGAGCAGTTCTTC. The encoded protein is CASRFFQGVLSSYNEQFF.

The CDR3 bases are TGTGCCAGCAGTTCCCAGGGGGAAGGGAATCAGCCCCAGCATTTT. Translating gives CASSSQGEGNQPQHF. V gene TRBV6-5 combines with J gene TRBJ1-5; TRBD1 agrees at 7 bases. With 4 bases clipped from V and 4 bases from J, the junction kept 7 bases outside the gene matches. Germline loops: CDR1 MNHEY, CDR2 SVGAGI. This CDR3 is built from 15 residues.

The genes are TRBV29-1 and TRBJ1-1; D unresolved. V dropped 1 base and J dropped 5 bases, with 5 bases sitting between them. This CDR3 has 11 amino acids. Looked up from germline, CDR1 is SQVTM and CDR2 is ANQGSEA. The CDR3 DNA is TGCAGCGTTGAAGGGGAGACTGAAGCTTTCTTT. Residues: CSVEGETEAFF.

The rearrangement uses TRBV11-2 and TRBJ1-4; D is possibly TRBD1 (6 bases). V was trimmed by 7 bases and J by 8 bases, leaving 23 bases between them. Germline V gene lookup returns CDR1 SGHAT and CDR2 FQNNGV. The CDR3 loop spans 16 amino acids. CDR3 sequence (DNA): TGTGCCAGCACCTCCCGCGGCACAGGGAGGGGCGAAAAACTGTTTTTT. Translation: CASTSRGTGRGEKLFF. Based on the CDR3 plus reference TRBV11-2 and TRBJ1-4, the full variable domain is EAGVAQSPRYKIIEKRQSVAFWCNPISGHATLYWYQQILGQGPKLLIQFQNNGVVDDSQLPKDRFSAERLKGVDSTLKIQPAKLEDSAVYLCASTSRGTGRGEKLFFGSGTQLSVL.

The chain employs TRBV7-8 and TRBJ2-1; D ambiguous. The CDR3 length is 11 residues. Trimming cost V 2 bases and J 8 bases, with 4 bases left between them. CDR1 is SGHVS and CDR2 is FQNEAQ in the germline V gene. The CDR3 is CASSLIDEQFF. In DNA form, the CDR3 reads TGTGCCAGCAGCTTAATCGATGAGCAGTTCTTC.

The chain joins TRBV10-3 to TRBJ1-1; TRBD1 matches at 9 bases. Unmatched junction bases numbered 7, after V lost 3 bases and J lost 5 bases. The CDR3 totals 15 residues. Germline values: CDR1 ENHRY, CDR2 SYGVKD. CDR3 region: CAISESGQGWTEAFF. The CDR3 coding sequence is TGTGCCATCAGTGAATCGGGACAGGGTTGGACTGAAGCTTTCTTT.

The chain uses TRBV3-1 (or the pseudogene TRBV3-2) and TRBJ1-5, with D possibly being TRBD1 (6 bases). Germline V gene lookup returns CDR1 LGHDT and CDR2 YNNKEL (reference sequence). The CDR3 has 14 amino acids. Trimming took 2 bases from V and 4 from J, leaving 9 bases between them. The CDR3 reads CASSQRGSNQPQHF. CDR3 bases: TGTGCCAGCAGCCAAAGGGGGTCTAATCAGCCCCAGCATTTT.

The chain links TRBV7-9 to TRBJ2-1; D possibly corresponds to TRBD1 (5 bases). CDR1 and CDR2 (germline): SEHNR, FQNEAQ (reference sequence). V gave up 6 bases and J gave up 6 bases, with 9 bases separating them. The CDR3 length is 12 residues. CDR3 DNA sequence: TGTGCCAGCAGTCCGCAGGGCAATGAGCAGTTCTTC. Its protein is CASSPQGNEQFF. The full variable domain, completed using reference TRBV7-9 and TRBJ2-1, is DTGVSQNPRHKITKRGQNVTFRCDPISEHNRLYWYRQTLGQGPEFLTYFQNEAQLEKSRLLSDRFSAERPKGSFSTLEIQRTEQGDSAMYLCASSPQGNEQFFGPGTRLTVL.

This chain joins TRBV5-1 and TRBJ1-1; 8 bases map to TRBD1. Germline CDR1 is SGHRS and CDR2 is YFSETQ. V shed 2 bases and J 4 bases; nucleotides not matched to a gene: 1. The CDR3 is 13 residues long. The CDR3 DNA follows: TGCGCCAGCAGCTTACAGGGGGTCACTGAAGCTTTCTTT. It encodes CASSLQGVTEAFF. The full variable domain, with the rest looked up from reference TRBV5-1 and TRBJ1-1, is KAGVTQTPRYLIKTRGQQVTLSCSPISGHRSVSWYQQTPGQGLQFLFEYFSETQRNKGNFPGRFSGRQFSNSRSEMNVSTLELGDSALYLCASSLQGVTEAFFGQGTRLTVV.

The chain uses TRBV21-1 and TRBJ1-2; no check of the table's D call, TRBD1, against the DNA was made. TRBV21-1 is a pseudogene locus. The CDR3 runs 18 residues. The CDR3 bases are TGTGCCAGCAGCAACCCGGGCAGGGTTAAGGATAGAGGCTATGGCTACACCTTC. The encoded protein is CASSNPGRVKDRGYGYTF.